This paragraph covers one TCR beta chain sequence. Its antigen remains unidentified. The PCR used 60 Vbeta and 13 Jbeta primers. Repertoires were generated with immunoSEQ multiplex PCR, while TCRdb's copy carries only in-frame clones and drops some. The data contain around 74,000 clones, around 78% of them singletons. This specimen comes from a study of cytomegalovirus exposure and HLA in healthy donors. Germline V CDR1 and CDR2: MNHNY, SVGAGI (reference sequence). CDR3 size: 14 residues. V was shortened by 8 bases and J by 0 bases, with 14 bases between the two germline ends. The study, taken as a whole, reports: Researchers catalogued 160 or so TCR beta chains as cytomegalovirus-associated. CMV serostatus was the sole immune exposure data available. As a later analysis revealed, most CMV-associated TCR beta chains appeared HLA-restricted.

The receptor was isolated from a man aged 35 to 55 in good health and CMV-seronegative. The specimen sequenced was PBMCs. The rearrangement joins TRBV6-6 to TRBJ2-7; no clear D. CDR3 coding DNA: TGTGCCAGCTCAGGTGCCGCGAGCTCCTACGAGCAGTACTTC. The encoded protein is CASSGAASSYEQYF.